The next 9 T cell receptor beta chains were all read from a single sample in a study of cytomegalovirus exposure and HLA in healthy donors. The PCR was carried out with 60 Vbeta primers and 13 Jbeta primers. Measured with immunoSEQ multiplex PCR; TCRdb has only the in-frame clones, and not every one. The table includes about 110,000 clones, around four fifths detected once. The sequencing input was PBMCs. All receptors come from a woman aged 50 to 65 in good health and CMV-seropositive.

The rearrangement links TRBV7-4 to TRBJ2-7; maybe TRBD2 (7 bases). Germline V gives CDR1 SGHVT, CDR2 SQSDAQ. This CDR3 has 15 amino acids. Trimming removed 5 bases at V and 6 bases at J, with 20 bases between. CDR3: CASSKGGTFACEQYF. The CDR3, as DNA: TGTGCCAGCAGCAAGGGGGGGACATTCGCCTGCGAGCAGTACTTC.

This clone was detected only once. The chain combines TRBV9 with TRBJ2-5; TRBD1 aligns across 9 bases. The J call may be faulty, since TRBJ2-7 better matches the DNA end. Germline CDR1 and CDR2: SGDLS and YYNGEE. The CDR3 consists of 14 residues. The CDR3 sequence: CASSARQGVNEQYF. The CDR3 DNA is TGTGCCAGCAGCGCCAGACAGGGGGTCAACGAGCAGTACTTC.

The gene calls are TRBV5-6 and TRBJ2-3, with TRBD2 matching 12 bases. Germline-derived CDR1 and CDR2 are SGHDT and YYEEEE. V dropped 1 base and J dropped 8; count of bases not matched to a gene: 8. This CDR3 is 16 amino acids long. The CDR3 coding sequence is TGTGCCAGCAGCTTGCGACTAGCGGGGGCTTACACTACGCAGTATTTT. This gives the protein CASSLRLAGAYTTQYF. Full variable domain (rest looked up from reference TRBV5-6 and TRBJ2-3): DAGVTQSPTHLIKTRGQQVTLRCSPKSGHDTVSWYQQALGQGPQFIFQYYEEEERQRGNFPDRFSGHQFPNYSSELNVNALLLGDSALYLCASSLRLAGAYTTQYFGPGTRLTVL.

The chain is built from TRBV5-1 and TRBJ1-6, with TRBD1 matching 7 bases. V was clipped by 0 bases and J by 9 bases; unmatched bases: 3. Per germline, CDR1 SGHRS and CDR2 YFSETQ. This CDR3 spans 14 amino acids. CDR3 protein: CASSLGGQASPLHF. In DNA, the CDR3 is TGCGCCAGCAGCTTGGGCGGACAGGCTTCACCCCTCCACTTT.

The chain carries TRBV6-6 and TRBJ2-2, with TRBD2 as a possible D gene (5 bases). This CDR3 has 14 amino acids. The V gene's germline CDR1 is MNHNY and CDR2 SVGAGI (reference sequence). Trimming left V 2 bases short and J 5 bases short, with 9 bases between. The DNA of the CDR3 is TGTGCCAGCAGTTACGGCCCGGGGACCGGGGAGCTGTTTTTT. Encoded protein: CASSYGPGTGELFF.

V gene TRBV4-1 combines with J gene TRBJ2-7, with 9 bases fitting TRBD2. CDR3 length equals 16 residues. Germline-derived CDR1 and CDR2 are MGHRA and YSYEKL. J was trimmed by 3 bases and V by 1 base; bases with no gene match: 7. In DNA, the CDR3 is TGCGCCAGCAGCCAAGGGAGCGGGGGGAACTTCTACGAGCAGTACTTC. As protein: CASSQGSGGNFYEQYF.

The chain combines TRBV12-5 with TRBJ2-5, with D perhaps matching TRBD1 (6 bases). CDR1 and CDR2 from the germline V gene are LGHNT and FRNRAP. Deletions cut 7 bases from V and 5 bases from J, with 20 bases between. CDR3 length: 15 amino acids. The CDR3 bases are TGTGCTAGTGCCCTGAGGGGGTCCTGGGGGGAGACCCAGTACTTC. Encoded protein: CASALRGSWGETQYF.

The rearrangement joins TRBV7-2 to TRBJ1-2; 8 nucleotides match TRBD1. The CDR3 has 14 residues. CDR1 and CDR2 (germline): SGHTA, FQGNSA. J lost 4 bases, V lost 4 bases, and 5 bases had no gene match. CDR3 nucleotide sequence: TGTGCCAGCAGCTACCGACAGGGGACCTATGGCTACACCTTC. It translates to CASSYRQGTYGYTF.

This clone occurred once. The V gene is TRBV4-2, the J gene TRBJ1-1; tentatively, D is TRBD1 (6 bases). Germline V lookup: CDR1 LGHNA, CDR2 YNFKEQ. Trimming left V 4 bases short and J 5 bases short, with 17 bases between. This CDR3 spans 15 amino acids. The DNA for the CDR3 is TGTGCCAGCAGCCCGGTAGGGGGGGGGCGGACTGAAGCTTTCTTT. As protein: CASSPVGGGRTEAFF.